This TCR beta chain was identified during a study of blood T cell repertoires in COVID-19. Study in general: Whether acute or convalescent, the COVID-19 samples came from the United States, Italy and Spain.

Per germline, CDR1 SGDLS and CDR2 YYNGEE. V was clipped by 4 bases and J by 2 bases; unmatched bases: 8. The CDR3 has 15 residues. Clones were read by immunoSEQ multiplex PCR, and TCRdb kept only the in-frame ones, dropping some. This table holds around 140,000 clones, under 90% found once. The V gene is TRBV9, the J gene TRBJ2-7, with 8 bases matching TRBD1. The sequencing input was peripheral blood. The receptor comes from a man aged 70-80 years who had recovered from COVID-19. The CDR3 here is CASSPQGASPYEQYF. CDR3 sequence (DNA): TGTGCCAGCAGCCCCCAGGGGGCGAGCCCCTACGAGCAGTACTTC.